This record covers a single TCR beta chain. Original data processing: Nucleated cell number was recorded as an estimate derived from reference gene primer amplification. Repertoires were generated with immunoSEQ multiplex PCR, while TCRdb's copy carries only in-frame clones and drops some. D and trimming were read from the DNA, whereas the V and J calls and clone size are those reported in that table. The sample has some 170,000 clones, 65% to 85% seen once; the top ten hold 5.5% to 8%. Seattle patients were enrolled while actively infected and followed longitudinally. This sample stems from a study of blood T cell repertoires in COVID-19. At the level of the study: The United States, Italy and Spain provided the acute and convalescent COVID-19 samples. T cells, B-cell-depleted T cells, or PBMCs supplied cDNA or gDNA.

The CDR3 extends over 15 amino acids. The germline V gene has CDR1 SGHTA and CDR2 FQGNSA. With 3 bases clipped from V and 2 bases from J, the junction kept 1 base outside the gene matches. Input material: peripheral blood. This chain uses TRBV7-2 with TRBJ2-6; 7 positions match TRBD2. This TCR was sampled from a woman aged 40 to 49 with COVID-19, enrolled during active disease. CDR3 bases: TGTGCCAGCAGCTTCGGGGGGACTGGGGCCAACGTCCTGACTTTC. This sequence encodes CASSFGGTGANVLTF.